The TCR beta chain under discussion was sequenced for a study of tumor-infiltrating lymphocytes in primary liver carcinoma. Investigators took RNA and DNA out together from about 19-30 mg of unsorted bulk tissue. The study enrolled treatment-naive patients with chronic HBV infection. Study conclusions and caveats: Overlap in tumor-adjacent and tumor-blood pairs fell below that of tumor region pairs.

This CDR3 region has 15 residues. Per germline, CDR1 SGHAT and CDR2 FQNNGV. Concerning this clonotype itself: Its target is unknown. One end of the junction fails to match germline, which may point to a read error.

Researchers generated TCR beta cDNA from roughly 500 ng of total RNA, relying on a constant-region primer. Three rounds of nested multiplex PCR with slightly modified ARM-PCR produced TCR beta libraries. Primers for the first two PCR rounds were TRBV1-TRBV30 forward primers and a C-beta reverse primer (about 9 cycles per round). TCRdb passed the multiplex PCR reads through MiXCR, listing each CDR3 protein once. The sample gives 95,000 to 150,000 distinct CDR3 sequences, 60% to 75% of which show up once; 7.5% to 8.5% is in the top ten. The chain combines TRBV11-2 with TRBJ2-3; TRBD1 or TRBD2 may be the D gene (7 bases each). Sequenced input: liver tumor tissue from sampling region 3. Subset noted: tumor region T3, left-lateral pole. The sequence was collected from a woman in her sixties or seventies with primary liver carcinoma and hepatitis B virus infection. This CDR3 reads CASRLGGGSIDTQYF. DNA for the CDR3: TGTGCCAGCAGGTTAGGGGGCGGGAGCATAGATACGCAGTATTTT.